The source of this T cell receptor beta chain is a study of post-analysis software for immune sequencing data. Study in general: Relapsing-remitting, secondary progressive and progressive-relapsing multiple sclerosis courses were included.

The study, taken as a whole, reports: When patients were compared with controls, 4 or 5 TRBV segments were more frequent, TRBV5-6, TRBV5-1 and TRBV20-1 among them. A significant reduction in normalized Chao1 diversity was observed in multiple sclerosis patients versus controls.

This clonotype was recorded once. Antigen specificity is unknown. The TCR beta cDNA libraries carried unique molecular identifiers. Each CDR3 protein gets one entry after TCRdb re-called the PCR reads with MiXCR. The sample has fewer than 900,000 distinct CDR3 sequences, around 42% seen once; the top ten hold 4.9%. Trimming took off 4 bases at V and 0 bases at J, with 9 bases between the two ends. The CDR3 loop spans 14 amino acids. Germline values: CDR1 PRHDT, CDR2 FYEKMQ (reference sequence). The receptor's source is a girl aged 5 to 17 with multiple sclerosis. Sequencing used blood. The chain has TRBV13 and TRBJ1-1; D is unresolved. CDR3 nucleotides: TGTGCCAGCAGCTCCTACGGCGTGAACACTGAAGCTTTCTTT. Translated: CASSSYGVNTEAFF.